The next 23 T cell receptor beta chains were all read from a single sample in a study of CXCR3-negative and CXCR3-positive naive CD8 T cells. Libraries of TRB cDNA were made by 5' RACE and carried UMIs. With the 5' RACE reads reprocessed, TCRdb shows one record per CDR3 protein and no DNA. The table gives fewer than 95,000 distinct CDR3 sequences; the top ten clones make up roughly 0.99% of it. What was sequenced was naive CXCR3- CD8+ T cells from blood. Regarding subset: CD45RO-CCR7+CD27+CD95- naive CD8+ T cells lacking CXCR3 (TNR3-). The source is a human donor in good health. Some clones in this sample may be carry-over from other donors' samples.

The chain combines TRBV29-1 with TRBJ2-5; TCRdb selects TRBD1, and the lack of DNA leaves this call unchecked. The CDR3 sequence is 14 residues long. Germline V gene lookup returns CDR1 SQVTM and CDR2 ANQGSEA. The CDR3 here is CSVNRDLQGETQYF.

The gene calls are TRBV6-5 and TRBJ2-7; lacking DNA, the TRBD2 call made by TCRdb goes unchecked. This CDR3 comprises 12 residues. Per germline, CDR1 MNHEY and CDR2 SVGAGI. CDR3 protein: CASRDWSHEQYF.

The V and J genes are TRBV20-1 and TRBJ1-1; TCRdb's D call, TRBD1, is unchecked because there is no DNA. The CDR3 covers 16 residues. CDR1 and CDR2 (germline): DFQATT, SNEGSKA (reference sequence). The CDR3 region is CSARSVTGVMNTEAFF.

The chain joins TRBV4-1 to TRBJ2-1; TCRdb designates TRBD2, a call that cannot be tested without DNA. The CDR3 runs 16 residues. Germline loops: CDR1 MGHRA, CDR2 YSYEKL. The CDR3 spells CASSRLAGGPYNEQFF.

The chain has TRBV7-9 and TRBJ2-7; TCRdb reports TRBD1, a call that lacks DNA to check it against. The CDR3 is 15 amino acids. Germline V lookup: CDR1 SEHNR, CDR2 FQNEAQ (reference sequence). CDR3 protein: CASSDGQGEAYEQYF.

The gene calls are TRBV5-1 and TRBJ2-3. The CDR3 extends over 13 amino acids. CDR1 is SGHRS and CDR2 is YFSETQ in the germline V gene. The CDR3 here is CASSGESLVTQYF. Combining the CDR3 with reference TRBV5-1 and TRBJ2-3 gives the whole variable domain KAGVTQTPRYLIKTRGQQVTLSCSPISGHRSVSWYQQTPGQGLQFLFEYFSETQRNKGNFPGRFSGRQFSNSRSEMNVSTLELGDSALYLCASSGESLVTQYFGPGTRLTVL.

The chain uses TRBV29-1 and TRBJ2-7; no DNA is available, so the TRBD2 call from TCRdb remains unchecked. Germline-derived CDR1 and CDR2 are SQVTM and ANQGSEA. The CDR3 runs to 12 residues. This CDR3 is CSVEGLRYEQYF.

CDR3 amino acids: CASSLAYRPLGYTF. The V call is TRBV7-9, the J call TRBJ1-2. Germline V gene sequence: CDR1 SEHNR, CDR2 FQNEAQ (reference sequence). The CDR3 sequence is 14 residues long.

The CDR3 here is CASSEGREWDTQYF. This chain uses TRBV7-8 with TRBJ2-3; TCRdb calls TRBD2, which cannot be checked without DNA. CDR1 and CDR2 from the germline V gene are SGHVS and FQNEAQ. The CDR3 length is 14 residues.

The chain links TRBV11-3 to TRBJ2-2; there is no DNA to check the TCRdb D call of TRBD1. The CDR3 consists of 15 residues. CDR1 is SGHNT, CDR2 YENEEA, per germline. CDR3 region: CASSRDIQVTGELFF.

The chain links TRBV29-1 to TRBJ2-5; TCRdb lists TRBD1, though no DNA is available to test this call. This CDR3 contains 14 residues. Per the germline V gene, CDR1 is SQVTM and CDR2 is ANQGSEA. CDR3 protein: CSGDPTGLQETQYF.

V and J are TRBV5-1 and TRBJ2-7. This CDR3 is built from 16 residues. Looked up from germline, CDR1 is SGHRS and CDR2 is YFSETQ. The CDR3 region is CASSLEVTYDSYEQYF.

The J gene is TRBJ2-7, the V gene TRBV20-1; TCRdb's D call of TRBD2 is untestable without DNA. The CDR3 has 13 amino acids. The germline gives CDR1 DFQATT, CDR2 SNEGSKA (reference sequence). The CDR3 here is CSARASGTYEQYF.

The CDR3 loop reads CASSLRGSSSTDTQYF. The rearrangement links TRBV7-9 to TRBJ2-3. The CDR3 covers 16 residues. Germline V gives CDR1 SEHNR, CDR2 FQNEAQ (reference sequence).

The chain links TRBV20-1 to TRBJ1-1; checking the TCRdb D call of TRBD1 is not possible without DNA. The length of the CDR3 is 14 residues. The germline gives CDR1 DFQATT, CDR2 SNEGSKA (reference sequence). The CDR3 reads CSAIDGGQEVEAFF.

This chain uses TRBV2 with TRBJ2-7; the D call from TCRdb, TRBD1, cannot be confirmed without DNA. This CDR3 is built from 15 residues. Germline V gives CDR1 SNHLY, CDR2 FYNNEI. CDR3 residues: CASSATRQGNYEQYF.

This chain links TRBV29-1 with TRBJ2-7. The germline V gene encodes CDR1 SQVTM and CDR2 ANQGSEA. CDR3 size: 12 residues. CDR3 sequence: CSVATLTYEQYF.

The chain has TRBV7-9 and TRBJ2-7; the D call of TRBD1 rests on TCRdb alone, since no DNA is present to check it. Germline V gene lookup returns CDR1 SEHNR and CDR2 FQNEAQ (reference sequence). The length of the CDR3 is 13 residues. CDR3 region: CASSPPGSYEQYF.

J is TRBJ1-1 and V is TRBV29-1; TCRdb outputs TRBD1, but without DNA this stays unchecked. This CDR3 has 17 amino acids. Germline CDR1 is SQVTM and CDR2 is ANQGSEA. CDR3 loop: CSVLDRTGERVNTEAFF. The full variable domain, its missing parts supplied by reference TRBV29-1 and TRBJ1-1, is SAVISQKPSRDICQRGTSLTIQCQVDSQVTMMFWYRQQPGQSLTLIATANQGSEATYESGFVIDKFPISRPNLTFSTLTVSNMSPEDSSIYLCSVLDRTGERVNTEAFFGQGTRLTVV.

CDR3 protein: CASSSTLRSSYNEQFF. The chain recombines TRBV4-3 with TRBJ2-1; TCRdb indicates TRBD2, and absent DNA this call remains unverified. Germline values: CDR1 LGHNA, CDR2 YSLEER. The CDR3 covers 16 residues.

The chain links TRBV2 to TRBJ2-3; there is no DNA to check the TCRdb D call of TRBD1. CDR3 length: 15 residues. From germline, CDR1 is SNHLY and CDR2 FYNNEI. The CDR3 sequence: CASRKRGAATDTQYF.

V gene TRBV29-1 combines with J gene TRBJ2-5; TCRdb's D gene call, TRBD1, goes unchecked for lack of DNA. The V gene's germline CDR1 is SQVTM and CDR2 ANQGSEA. The CDR3 covers 16 residues. The CDR3 is CSVEVLGVGALETQYF.

The chain carries TRBV4-3 and TRBJ2-6. The CDR3 runs 18 residues. Germline V lookup: CDR1 LGHNA, CDR2 YSLEER. The CDR3 loop reads CASSQDGQVFSGANVLTF.